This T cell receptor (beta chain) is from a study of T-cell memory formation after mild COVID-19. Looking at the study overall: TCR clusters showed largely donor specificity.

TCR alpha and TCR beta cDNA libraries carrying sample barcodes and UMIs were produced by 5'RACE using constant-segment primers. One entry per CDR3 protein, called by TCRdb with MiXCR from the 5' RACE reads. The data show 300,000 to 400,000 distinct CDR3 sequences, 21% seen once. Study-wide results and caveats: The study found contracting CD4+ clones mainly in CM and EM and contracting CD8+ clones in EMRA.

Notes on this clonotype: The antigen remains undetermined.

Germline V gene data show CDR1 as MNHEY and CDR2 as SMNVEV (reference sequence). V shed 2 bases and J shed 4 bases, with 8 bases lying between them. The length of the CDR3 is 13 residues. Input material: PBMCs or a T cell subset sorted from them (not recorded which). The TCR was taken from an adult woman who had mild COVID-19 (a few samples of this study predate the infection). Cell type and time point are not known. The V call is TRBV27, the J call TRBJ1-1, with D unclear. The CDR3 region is CASSLGRLTEAFF. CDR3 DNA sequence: TGTGCCAGCAGTTTAGGGCGCCTCACTGAAGCTTTCTTT.